Each of the 23 T cell receptor beta chains below was sequenced from the same sample in a study of shared clonotypes between healthy human individuals. Assay used: immunoSEQ multiplex PCR; TCRdb lists only in-frame clones, some missing. The data contain about 670,000 clones, around 72% of them singletons. The sample comprised memory CD4+ T cells sorted from blood. This sample's subset: CD45RA-negative fraction. These receptors were obtained from a woman in her thirties in good health.

The chain joins TRBV5-1 to TRBJ2-3, with D unclear. Trimming took off 2 bases at V and 5 bases at J, with 12 bases between the two ends. The CDR3 has 14 residues. Germline values: CDR1 SGHRS, CDR2 YFSETQ. CDR3 DNA: TGCGCCAGCAGCTTAGGCCGGGCCGAAGATACGCAGTATTTT. Its translation is CASSLGRAEDTQYF.

A remark on this clone: The junction and the germline gene differ at one end; a read error may be behind it. V usage is TRBV20-1 and J usage is TRBJ2-1, with 7 bases aligning to TRBD2. The germline V gene has CDR1 DFQATT and CDR2 SNEGSKA (reference sequence). The CDR3 consists of 10 residues. Here the CDR3 reads CSARTGAGVF. The CDR3 region has the DNA TGCAGTGCTAGAACAGGCGCGGGGGTCTTC.

V is TRBV12-5 and J is TRBJ2-3; D not certain. The CDR3 sequence is 11 residues long. Trimming removed 5 bases from V and 5 bases from J, with 5 bases in between. Germline CDR1 LGHNT, CDR2 FRNRAP. The CDR3 coding sequence is TGTGCTAGTGGTACGGTAGATACGCAGTATTTT. Residues: CASGTVDTQYF.

The chain recombines TRBV10-3 with TRBJ2-7; TRBD1 matches at 7 bases. This CDR3 region has 14 residues. Trimming took 10 bases from V and 1 from J; bases not matched to a gene: 10. Germline CDR1 is ENHRY and CDR2 is SYGVKD. The CDR3 DNA follows: TGTGCCACCAGACTGGACAGGTTATCCTACGAGCAGTACTTC. It codes for CATRLDRLSYEQYF.

The sample holds one count of this clone. V is TRBV19 and J is TRBJ2-1; TRBD2 matches 12 bases. J lost 6 bases, V lost 5 bases, and 8 bases had no gene match. Germline V gene sequence: CDR1 LNHDA, CDR2 SQIVND (reference sequence). There are 16 residues in the CDR3. The CDR3: CASSPRTSGISNEQFF. CDR3 DNA sequence: TGTGCCAGTAGTCCGCGGACTAGCGGGATCTCCAATGAGCAGTTCTTC.

V gene TRBV2 combines with J gene TRBJ2-7; D call uncertain. Trimming stripped 4 bases from V and 3 bases from J, with 13 bases between. The CDR3 totals 14 residues. The germline CDR1 and CDR2 sequences are SNHLY and FYNNEI. The CDR3 region has the DNA TGTGCCAGCAGTGTCGGGTCCAGCATCTACGAGCAGTACTTC. Encoded protein: CASSVGSSIYEQYF.

The chain uses TRBV5-1 and TRBJ2-7; D perhaps matches TRBD2 (6 bases). The V gene lost 4 bases and the J gene lost 3 bases, with 17 bases spanning the gap. The germline V gene encodes CDR1 SGHRS and CDR2 YFSETQ. The length of the CDR3 is 15 residues. The CDR3 region is CASSPGTSQLYEQYF. In DNA, the CDR3 is TGCGCCAGCAGCCCAGGGACTTCGCAGCTCTACGAGCAGTACTTC.

The table lists this clone with a count of one. V gene TRBV5-6 combines with J gene TRBJ2-1, with a weak D call TRBD2 (7 bases). CDR1 is SGHDT and CDR2 is YYEEEE in the germline V gene. V was clipped by 0 bases and J by 9 bases, with 19 bases between them. The CDR3 extends over 16 amino acids. CDR3 in amino acids: CASSLEGGGPGGEQFF. The CDR3 DNA is TGTGCCAGCAGCTTGGAAGGGGGAGGGCCGGGAGGTGAGCAGTTCTTC.

This clone showed up just once. The chain carries TRBV6-1 and TRBJ1-2, with a weak D call TRBD1 (5 bases). Germline-derived CDR1 and CDR2 are MNHNS and SASEGT. V was pared by 7 bases and J by 3 bases, with 12 bases between. The CDR3 runs to 13 residues. The CDR3, as DNA: TGTGCCAGCACCGCCGACAGTTACTATGGCTACACCTTC. It translates to CASTADSYYGYTF.

This clone was seen a few times. A far larger clone is off by one base, so a read error is likely. Other DNA sequences of this sample code for an identical CDR3. This sequence joins TRBV5-1 and TRBJ2-1; TRBD2 matches 10 bases. CDR1 is SGHRS, CDR2 YFSETQ, per germline. The CDR3 sequence is 15 residues long. The J segment lost 2 bases and the V segment lost 1 base, leaving 0 bases of the junction unmatched. The CDR3 coding sequence is TGCGCCAGCAGCTTGACTAGCGGGGCCTACAATGAGCAGTTCTTC. This translates into CASSLTSGAYNEQFF.

The chain joins TRBV14 to TRBJ2-7, with TRBD2 matching over 7 bases. In germline, CDR1 is SGHDN, CDR2 FVKESK. Trimming took 0 bases from V and 0 from J; bases not matched to a gene: 11. This CDR3 has 18 residues. The CDR3 loop reads CASSQDRLAVVSSYEQYF. In DNA, the CDR3 is TGTGCCAGCAGCCAAGATCGCCTAGCGGTTGTTAGCTCCTACGAGCAGTACTTC.

This chain connects TRBV28 to TRBJ2-5, with 9 bases matching TRBD2. The CDR3 contains 16 residues. J gave up 2 bases and V 1 base, and 5 bases lay outside the gene matches. CDR1 and CDR2 from the germline V gene are MDHEN and SYDVKM. DNA of the CDR3: TGTGCCAGCAGTTTATTTAGCGGGGGCACTCAAGAGACCCAGTACTTC. Its protein product is CASSLFSGGTQETQYF.

This clone was counted between two and nine times. In nucleotides, the CDR3 is TGTGCCAGCAGTGTCCGGGAGGTAGAGACCCAGTACTTC. The encoded protein is CASSVREVETQYF. V is TRBV2 and J is TRBJ2-5; 7 bases map to TRBD2. In germline, CDR1 is SNHLY, CDR2 FYNNEI. This CDR3 is 13 amino acids long. The ends lost 4 bases at V and 4 bases at J; junction bases unmatched: 3.

V is TRBV29-1 and J is TRBJ2-2, with a weak D call TRBD1 (6 bases). Deletions cut 6 bases from V and 7 bases from J, with 9 bases between. Per the germline V gene, CDR1 is SQVTM and CDR2 is ANQGSEA. The length of the CDR3 is 11 residues. CDR3 nucleotide sequence: TGCAGCGTCGGACAGTTCGGGGAGCTGTTTTTT. It codes for CSVGQFGELFF.

This chain joins TRBV10-2 and TRBJ2-7; the D gene is possibly TRBD1 (6 bases). CDR3 length: 12 amino acids. The germline gives CDR1 WSHSY, CDR2 SAAADI. V was trimmed by 1 base and J by 7 bases, leaving 8 bases between them. CDR3 in amino acids: CASSELQGEQYF. CDR3 nucleotides: TGCGCCAGCAGTGAGTTGCAGGGGGAGCAGTACTTC.

The chain joins TRBV4-2 to TRBJ2-6; the D is unclear. The germline V gene has CDR1 LGHNA and CDR2 YNFKEQ. V lost 0 bases and J lost 1, with 13 bases in between. This CDR3 is 18 amino acids long. The CDR3 DNA reads TGTGCCAGCAGCCAAGATAGCAGACAATCATCTGGGGCCAACGTCCTGACTTTC. Translating gives CASSQDSRQSSGANVLTF.

The V and J genes are TRBV28 and TRBJ2-2, with TRBD1 matching 8 bases. With V trimmed by 3 bases and J by 7 bases, 7 bases remained unmatched. The CDR3 has 15 residues. Germline lookup yields CDR1 MDHEN and CDR2 SYDVKM. CDR3 in DNA: TGTGCCAGCAGTTTGATCCCAGGGGGCAGCGGGGAGCTGTTTTTT. Its translation: CASSLIPGGSGELFF.

The chain has TRBV19 and TRBJ2-7; possibly TRBD1 or TRBD2 for D (5 bases each). The CDR3 contains 13 residues. Trimming left V 3 bases short and J 6 bases short, with 12 bases between. CDR1 is LNHDA and CDR2 is SQIVND in the germline V gene (reference sequence). Here the CDR3 DNA reads TGTGCCAGTAGTATGTCAGCAGGGAGCGAGCAGTACTTC. Translated, it gives CASSMSAGSEQYF.

The V gene is TRBV6-5, the J gene TRBJ2-2; the D gene could be TRBD1 or TRBD2 (5 bases each). CDR1 and CDR2 (germline): MNHEY, SVGAGI. This CDR3 region has 14 residues. Trimming took 6 bases from V and 6 from J, leaving 14 bases between them. The CDR3 DNA follows: TGTGCCAGCAGAACCCCGGGGCGGGCCGGGGAGCTGTTTTTT. Translating gives CASRTPGRAGELFF.

In this sample, this clone turned up once. The chain carries TRBV7-2 and TRBJ2-2; D gene uncertain. Germline V gene data show CDR1 as SGHTA and CDR2 as FQGNSA. There are 16 residues in the CDR3. V was shortened by 5 bases and J by 2 bases, with 15 bases between the two germline ends. The CDR3 bases are TGTGCCAGCAGCGCCGTTCTGACATTAAACACCGGGGAGCTGTTTTTT. It codes for CASSAVLTLNTGELFF.

In this sample, this clone turned up once. V gene TRBV19 combines with J gene TRBJ1-4; D possibly corresponds to TRBD1 (6 bases). Trimming left V 4 bases short and J 0 bases short, with 12 bases between. This CDR3 is built from 16 residues. The germline CDR1 and CDR2 sequences are LNHDA and SQIVND (reference sequence). The CDR3: CASSKRTVATNEKLFF. The CDR3 region has the DNA TGTGCCAGTAGTAAACGGACAGTTGCAACTAATGAAAAACTGTTTTTT.

This clone was seen a single time. This chain connects TRBV6-5 to TRBJ1-3; D gene ambiguous. V lost 0 bases and J lost 4, with 10 bases in between. Per germline, CDR1 MNHEY and CDR2 SVGAGI. The CDR3 totals 15 residues. This chain's CDR3 is CASSYSSEEGNTIYF. DNA for the CDR3: TGTGCCAGCAGTTACTCCTCGGAAGAAGGAAACACCATATATTTT.

The rearrangement uses TRBV4-2 and TRBJ2-7; D unresolved. Germline V lookup: CDR1 LGHNA, CDR2 YNFKEQ. This CDR3 contains 15 residues. V shed 4 bases and J shed 5 bases, with 18 bases lying between them. The CDR3 spells CASSPSTLGVNEQYF. DNA for the CDR3: TGTGCCAGCAGCCCAAGTACTCTAGGTGTAAACGAGCAGTACTTC.